This T cell receptor (beta chain) stems from a study of technical replicates of blood from a few donors. Repertoires were generated with immunoSEQ multiplex PCR, while TCRdb's copy carries only in-frame clones and drops some. In the table there are about 81,000 clones, around 96% of which are singletons. CDR3 size: 13 residues. Germline V gives CDR1 SGHNT, CDR2 YENEEA. Between the trimmed V and J ends, which lost 5 bases and 3 bases, there was a span of 10 bases. Sequenced: T cells isolated from PBMCs. The source of this sequence is a human donor in good health. This chain uses TRBV11-3 with TRBJ1-1; D uncertain. CDR3 region: CASSAVIHTEAFF. CDR3 DNA: TGTGCCAGCAGCGCGGTTATACACACTGAAGCTTTCTTT.